This TCR beta chain was identified during a study of blood T cell repertoires in COVID-19. Trimming removed 3 bases from V and 4 bases from J; junction bases left unmatched: 4. Germline CDR1 reads ENHRY; CDR2 reads SYGVKD. The CDR3 is 14 residues long. Here immunoSEQ multiplex PCR was the method, and the copy in TCRdb shows in-frame clones only, minus some. The table shows roughly 290,000 clones, with roughly 86% occurring only once. This clonotype originated in a woman aged 45 to 65 who had recovered from COVID-19. The specimen was peripheral blood. This chain uses TRBV10-3 with TRBJ2-5; 8 positions agree with TRBD2. The CDR3 reads CAISDGGAGETQYF. The CDR3 bases are TGTGCCATCAGTGACGGGGGGGCGGGAGAGACCCAGTACTTC.